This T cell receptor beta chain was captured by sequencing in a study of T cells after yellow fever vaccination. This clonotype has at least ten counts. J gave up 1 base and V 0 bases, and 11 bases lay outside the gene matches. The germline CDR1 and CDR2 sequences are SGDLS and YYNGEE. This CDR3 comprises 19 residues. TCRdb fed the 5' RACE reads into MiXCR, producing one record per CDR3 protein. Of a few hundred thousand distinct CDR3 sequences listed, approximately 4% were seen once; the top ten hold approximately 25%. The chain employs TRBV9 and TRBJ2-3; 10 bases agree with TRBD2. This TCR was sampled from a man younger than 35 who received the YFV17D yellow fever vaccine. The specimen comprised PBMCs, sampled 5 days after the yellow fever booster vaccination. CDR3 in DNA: TGTGCCAGCAGCGTAGCTACGGCTAGCGGGGGAACTGGCACAGATACGCAGTATTTT. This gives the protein CASSVATASGGTGTDTQYF.